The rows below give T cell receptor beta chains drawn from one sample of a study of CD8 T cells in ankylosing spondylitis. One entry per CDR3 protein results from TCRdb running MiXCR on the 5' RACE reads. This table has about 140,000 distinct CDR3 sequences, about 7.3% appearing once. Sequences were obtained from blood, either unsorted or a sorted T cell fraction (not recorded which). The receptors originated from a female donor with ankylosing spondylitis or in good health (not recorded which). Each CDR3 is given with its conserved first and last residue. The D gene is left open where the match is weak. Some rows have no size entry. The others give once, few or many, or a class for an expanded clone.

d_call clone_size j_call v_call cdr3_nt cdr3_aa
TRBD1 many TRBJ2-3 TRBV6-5 TGTGCCAGCAGTTACTCGAGCAGGGGGCCCCGCACAGATACGCAGTATTTT CASSYSSRGPRTDTQYF
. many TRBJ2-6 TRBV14 TGTGCCAGCAGCCAGGAAAGACAACCTGGTTCTGGGGCCAACGTCCTGACTTTC CASSQERQPGSGANVLTF
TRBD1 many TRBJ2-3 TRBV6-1 TGTGCCAGCAGCGATCCCTCTCGACAGGGAGCGGATACGCAGTATTTT CASSDPSRQGADTQYF
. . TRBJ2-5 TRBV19 TGTGCCAGTAGTATCCAGCCCCAAGAGACCCAGTACTTC CASSIQPQETQYF
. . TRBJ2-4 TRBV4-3 TGCGCCAGCAGCTCATCCACATTGGTAAGCATTCAGTACTTC CASSSSTLVSIQYF
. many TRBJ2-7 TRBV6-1 TGTGCCAGCAGTGTGTTGACTGGATCCTACGAGCAGTACTTC CASSVLTGSYEQYF
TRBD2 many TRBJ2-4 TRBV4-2 TGTGCCAGCAGCCAAGAAAGGGGAGGGGAAGCCATAGCCAAAAACATTCAGTACTTC CASSQERGGEAIAKNIQYF
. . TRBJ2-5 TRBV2 TGTGCCAGCAAAAGTGCAGGGCATGGCGAGACCCAGTACTTC CASKSAGHGETQYF
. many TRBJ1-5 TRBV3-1 TGTGCCAGCACCATTGAGACCCAGGATGACAATCAGCCCCAGCATTTT CASTIETQDDNQPQHF
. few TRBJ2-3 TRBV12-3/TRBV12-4 TGTGCCAGCAGGACCACGACAGATACGCAGTATTTT CASRTTTDTQYF
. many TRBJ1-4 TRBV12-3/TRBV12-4 TGTGCCAGCAGCCTTCAGGGTGGAGATGAAAAACTGTTTTTT CASSLQGGDEKLFF
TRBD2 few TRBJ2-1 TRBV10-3 TGTGCCATCAGTTCAAGACTAGCGGGGGGGCCTGGGGATGAGCAGTTCTTC CAISSRLAGGPGDEQFF
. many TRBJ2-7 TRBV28 TGTGCCAGCAGTTTAAACGAGCAGTACTTC CASSLNEQYF
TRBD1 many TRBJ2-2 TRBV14 TGTGCCAGCAGCCACATAGGACAGGCTGGGACCGGGGAGCTGTTTTTT CASSHIGQAGTGELFF
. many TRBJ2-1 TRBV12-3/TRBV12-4 TGTGCCACCCGGAACACCCTCTTTAGCTCCTACAATGAGCAGTTCTTC CATRNTLFSSYNEQFF
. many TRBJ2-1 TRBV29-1 TGCAGCGTTGAAGGTCAGTTTTACAATGAGCAGTTCTTC CSVEGQFYNEQFF
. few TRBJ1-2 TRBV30 TGTGCCTGGCGTTCTACGGGCTACACCTTC CAWRSTGYTF
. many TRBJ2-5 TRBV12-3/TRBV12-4 TGTGCCAGCAGTTTCCGGACCAGCGGAGAGACCCAGTACTTC CASSFRTSGETQYF
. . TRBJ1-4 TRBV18 TGTGCCAGCTCACCTAGGGGGGATGAAAAACTGTTTTTT CASSPRGDEKLFF
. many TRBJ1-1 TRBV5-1 TGCGCCAGCAGCTCTCCAAGCATGGGTTTGAACACTGAAGCTTTCTTT CASSSPSMGLNTEAFF
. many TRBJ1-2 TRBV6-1 TGTGCCAGCAGCGAGGGCCCAACACGAAGCAACTATGGCTACACCTTC CASSEGPTRSNYGYTF
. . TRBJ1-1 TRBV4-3 TGCGCCAGCAGCCAAGACGTCGGGTCTGTTACTGAAGCTTTCTTT CASSQDVGSVTEAFF
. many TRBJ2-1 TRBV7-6 TGTGCCAGCAGCATTGACAGTCCCAAGGGGAGCTCCTACAATGAGCAGTTCTTC CASSIDSPKGSSYNEQFF
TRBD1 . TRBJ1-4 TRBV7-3 TGTGCCAGCAGCTTTCCGGGACAGGGGAAAAATGAAAAACTGTTTTTT CASSFPGQGKNEKLFF
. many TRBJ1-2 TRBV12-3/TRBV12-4 TGTGCCAGCAGACTCACCCCGGCAGGGGCCTATGGCTACACCTTC CASRLTPAGAYGYTF
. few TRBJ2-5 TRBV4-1 TGCGCCAGCAGCCTAATTCACGGGACTGGGAAAGAGACCCAGTACTTC CASSLIHGTGKETQYF
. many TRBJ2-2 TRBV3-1 TGTGCCAGCAGCCAGCCCGGGGAGCTGTTTTTT CASSQPGELFF
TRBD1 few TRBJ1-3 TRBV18 TGTGCCAGCTCCCCCGACAGGGCCCTCTCTGGAAACACCATATATTTT CASSPDRALSGNTIYF
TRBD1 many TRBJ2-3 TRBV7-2 TGTGCCAGCAGCACGGGACAGCTTACGCAGTATTTT CASSTGQLTQYF
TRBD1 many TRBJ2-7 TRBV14 TGTGCCAGCAGCCCTCGACAGGGGGGCTACGAGCAGTACTTC CASSPRQGGYEQYF
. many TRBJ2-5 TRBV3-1 TGTGCCAGCAGCCTCCCGGCGGGCCAAGAGACCCAGTACTTC CASSLPAGQETQYF
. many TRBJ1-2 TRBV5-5 TGTGCCAGCAGCTTCGGCGGTCCGAATGGCTACACCTTC CASSFGGPNGYTF
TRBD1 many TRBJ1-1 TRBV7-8 TGTGCCAGCAGCCCGGAATGGGACAGTTTGAACACTGAAGCTTTCTTT CASSPEWDSLNTEAFF
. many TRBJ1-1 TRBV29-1 TGCAGCGCCAACTCCGGACTGATGAACACTGAAGCTTTCTTT CSANSGLMNTEAFF
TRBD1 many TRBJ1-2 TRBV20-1 TGCAGTGCTAGGGTCACGGACAGGGGGTATGGCTACACCTTC CSARVTDRGYGYTF
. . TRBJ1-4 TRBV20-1 TGCAGTGCCTCACAGGGTCGCGGGGAAAAACTGTTTTTT CSASQGRGEKLFF
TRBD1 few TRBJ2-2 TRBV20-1 TGCAGTGCTAGAAGGACAGGGCCCACCGGGGAGCTGTTTTTT CSARRTGPTGELFF
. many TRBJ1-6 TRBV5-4 TGTGCCAGCAGCTACCCCTTCTCACCCCTCCACTTT CASSYPFSPLHF
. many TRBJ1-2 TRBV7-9 TGTGCCAGCAGCTCTCCCCTCGATGGCTACACCTTC CASSSPLDGYTF
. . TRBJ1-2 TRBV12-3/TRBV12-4 TGTGCCAGCAGTTTCAGGGGAGGAGGATATGGCTACACCTTC CASSFRGGGYGYTF
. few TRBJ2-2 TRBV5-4 TGTGCCAGCAGCTTGGGGAGGGTCACCGGGGAGCTGTTTTTT CASSLGRVTGELFF
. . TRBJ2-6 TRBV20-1 TGCAGTGCTTTTACAGGGTCTTCTGGGGCCAACGTCCTGACTTTC CSAFTGSSGANVLTF
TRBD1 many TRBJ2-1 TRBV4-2 TGTGCCAGCAGCCTCCCCAGACAGGGCAATGAGCAGTTCTTC CASSLPRQGNEQFF
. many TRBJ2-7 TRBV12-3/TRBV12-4 TGTGCCAGCAGTTCTGGTTACGAGCAGTACTTC CASSSGYEQYF
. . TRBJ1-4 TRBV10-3 TGTGCCATCGGAGGAAGGGAGGAAAAACTGTTTTTT CAIGGREEKLFF
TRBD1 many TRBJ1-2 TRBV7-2 TGTGCCAGCAGCTTCAACAGGGGAAGCTATGGCTACACCTTC CASSFNRGSYGYTF
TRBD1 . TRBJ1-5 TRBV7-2 TGTGCCAGCAGCTTAGTAGCAGGGGGTATTCTGAATCAGCCCCAGCATTTT CASSLVAGGILNQPQHF
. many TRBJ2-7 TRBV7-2 TGTGCCAGCAGCCTCGACTATATCTACGAGCAGTACTTC CASSLDYIYEQYF
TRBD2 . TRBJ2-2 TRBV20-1 TGCAGTGCTAGAGGGTCCTCCGCGGGGGGCGTGACCGGGGAGCTGTTTTTT CSARGSSAGGVTGELFF
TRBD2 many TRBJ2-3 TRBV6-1 TGTGCCAGCACCCAAAGCGGGGGGGCCTTGGATACGCAGTATTTT CASTQSGGALDTQYF
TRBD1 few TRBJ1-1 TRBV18 TGTGCCAGCTCTTCCGGGACAGGGGGGCCCGCTTTCTTT CASSSGTGGPAFF
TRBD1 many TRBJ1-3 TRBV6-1 TGTGCCAGCAAGGAGACAGGGGCTGGAAACACCATATATTTT CASKETGAGNTIYF
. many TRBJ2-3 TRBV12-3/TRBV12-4 TGTGCCAGCAGTTTACAGGCGGGGGCCGGGATTAGCACAGATACGCAGTATTTT CASSLQAGAGISTDTQYF
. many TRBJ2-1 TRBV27 TGTGCCAGACTCTGTGGCCGAGAGAGGAGCTCCTACAATGAGCAGTTCTTC CARLCGRERSSYNEQFF
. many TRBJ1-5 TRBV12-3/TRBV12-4 TGTGCCAGCAGTTTCGGACCTATGGAGCCCCAGCATTTT CASSFGPMEPQHF
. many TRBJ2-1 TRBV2 TGTGCCAGCAGCTGGAATAGCGGAAATGAGCAGTTCTTC CASSWNSGNEQFF
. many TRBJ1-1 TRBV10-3 TGTGCCATCAGCGGGACCGCTCAGAACACTGAAGCTTTCTTT CAISGTAQNTEAFF
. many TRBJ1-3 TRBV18 TGTGCCAGCTCACCACTTCCACCATCGAGTGGAAACACCATATATTTT CASSPLPPSSGNTIYF
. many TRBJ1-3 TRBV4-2 TGTGCCAGCAGCCAAGGGGTTTCACGGGGATCTGGAAACACCATATATTTT CASSQGVSRGSGNTIYF
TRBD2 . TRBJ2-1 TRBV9 TGTGCCAGCAGCCCAATAGCGGGGGGCGGTTATGAGCAGTTCTTC CASSPIAGGGYEQFF